Given below is one T cell receptor (beta chain) in context. The sample comes from a study of T and B cells in COVID-19 patients. TRB rearrangements were amplified by multiplex PCR with BIOMED2 TRB-A/B primers. TCRdb reprocessed the multiplex PCR reads via MiXCR and lists one record per CDR3 protein. This table holds 10,000 to 15,000 distinct CDR3 sequences, approximately 29% found once. Germline V gene data show CDR1 as SGHRS and CDR2 as YFSETQ. V was pared by 4 bases and J by 0 bases, with 12 bases between. The CDR3 has 15 amino acids. From blood, roughly 240-550 ng of genomic DNA served as TRB template.

Sequencing input: blood. This TCR derives from a human donor who had recovered from COVID-19. The rearrangement uses TRBV5-1 and TRBJ2-3; no definite D call. The CDR3 DNA follows: TGCGCCAGCAGCCCCGACCGACGGAGCACAGATACGCAGTATTTT. It is translated as CASSPDRRSTDTQYF.